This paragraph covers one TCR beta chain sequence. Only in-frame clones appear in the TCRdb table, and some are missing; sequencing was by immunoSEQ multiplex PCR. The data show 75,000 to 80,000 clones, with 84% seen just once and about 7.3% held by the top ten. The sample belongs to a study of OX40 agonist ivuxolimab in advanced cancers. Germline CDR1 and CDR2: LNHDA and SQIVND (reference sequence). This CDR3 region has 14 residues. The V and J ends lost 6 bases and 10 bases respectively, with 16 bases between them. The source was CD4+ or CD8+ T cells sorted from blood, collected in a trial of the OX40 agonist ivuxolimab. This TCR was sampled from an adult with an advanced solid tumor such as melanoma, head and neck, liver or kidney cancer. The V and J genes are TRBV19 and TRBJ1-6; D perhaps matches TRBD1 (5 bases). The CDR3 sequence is CASRLRDGNSPLHF. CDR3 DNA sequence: TGTGCCAGTAGACTCCGGGACGGGAACTCACCCCTCCACTTT.